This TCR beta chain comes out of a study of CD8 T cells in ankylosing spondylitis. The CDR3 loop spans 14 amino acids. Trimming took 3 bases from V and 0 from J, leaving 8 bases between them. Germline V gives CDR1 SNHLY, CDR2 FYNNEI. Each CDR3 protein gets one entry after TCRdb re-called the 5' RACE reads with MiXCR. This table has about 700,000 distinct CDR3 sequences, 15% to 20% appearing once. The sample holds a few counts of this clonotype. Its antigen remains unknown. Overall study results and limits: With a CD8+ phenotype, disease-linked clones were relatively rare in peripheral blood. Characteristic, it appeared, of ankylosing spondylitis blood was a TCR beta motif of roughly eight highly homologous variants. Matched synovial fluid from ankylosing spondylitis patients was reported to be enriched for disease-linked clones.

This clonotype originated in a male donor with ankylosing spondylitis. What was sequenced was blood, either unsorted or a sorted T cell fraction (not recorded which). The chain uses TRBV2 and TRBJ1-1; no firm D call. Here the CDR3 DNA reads TGTGCCAGCAGTGAGAGGGTAGTGAACACTGAAGCTTTCTTT. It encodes CASSERVVNTEAFF.